The 15 T cell receptor beta chains below were found in one sample sequenced in a study of T cell responses to AZD1222 COVID-19 vaccine. Here immunoSEQ multiplex PCR was the method, and the copy in TCRdb shows in-frame clones only, minus some. This table has 95,000 to 150,000 clones, about 87% appearing once. The starting material was peripheral blood, obtained on day 0 of AZD1222 vaccination. Receptor source: an adult in good health.

The V call is TRBV7-9, the J call TRBJ1-3; possible D gene TRBD1, 6 bases. CDR1 and CDR2 from the germline V gene are SEHNR and FQNEAQ (reference sequence). The V gene lost 2 bases and the J gene lost 2 bases, with 7 bases spanning the gap. The CDR3 spans 14 residues. For the CDR3, the DNA is TGTGCCAGCAGCTTATCAGGGGCTGGAAACACCATATATTTT. Translated, it gives CASSLSGAGNTIYF. Supplemented by reference TRBV7-9 and TRBJ1-3, the full variable domain reads DTGVSQNPRHKITKRGQNVTFRCDPISEHNRLYWYRQTLGQGPEFLTYFQNEAQLEKSRLLSDRFSAERPKGSFSTLEIQRTEQGDSAMYLCASSLSGAGNTIYFGEGSWLTVV.

The chain joins TRBV19 to TRBJ2-3; 13 nucleotides align to TRBD2. Germline-derived CDR1 and CDR2 are LNHDA and SQIVND (reference sequence). V shed 5 bases, J shed 6 bases, and the junction held 11 bases outside the gene matches. The CDR3 covers 17 residues. The DNA for the CDR3 is TGTGCCAGTAGTGCCTCGTTTGGGACTAGCGGGGTGGATACGCAGTATTTT. Its protein product is CASSASFGTSGVDTQYF.

This chain links TRBV18 with TRBJ1-1, with D hard to call. The CDR3 is 13 residues long. CDR1 and CDR2 from the germline V gene are KGHSH and LQKENI. The V end was cut by 5 bases, the J end by 2 bases, with 9 bases between. For the CDR3, the DNA is TGTGCCAGCTCAGCGGACGGTAACACTGAAGCTTTCTTT. Residues: CASSADGNTEAFF. The full variable domain, rest sourced from reference TRBV18 and TRBJ1-1, is NAGVMQNPRHLVRRRGQEARLRCSPMKGHSHVYWYRQLPEEGLKFMVYLQKENIIDESGMPKERFSAEFPKEGPSILRIQQVVRGDSAAYFCASSADGNTEAFFGQGTRLTVV.

CDR3 residues: CASSQGTGTSYEQYF. The CDR3 DNA reads as TGTGCCAGCAGCCAGGGGACAGGGACGTCCTACGAGCAGTACTTC. V usage is TRBV4-2 and J usage is TRBJ2-7; TRBD1 aligns across 9 bases. Trimming removed 3 bases from V and 1 base from J; junction bases left unmatched: 4. CDR1 is LGHNA, CDR2 YNFKEQ, per germline. The CDR3 runs 15 residues.

The chain joins TRBV9 to TRBJ2-1; D is unclear. The V end was cut by 0 bases, the J end by 0 bases, with 7 bases between. This CDR3 has 15 residues. Germline CDR1 SGDLS, CDR2 YYNGEE. In DNA, the CDR3 is TGTGCCAGCAGCGTAGACCATTCCTCCTACAATGAGCAGTTCTTC. Translating gives CASSVDHSSYNEQFF. Full variable domain (outside the CDR3, taken from reference TRBV9 and TRBJ2-1): DSGVTQTPKHLITATGQRVTLRCSPRSGDLSVYWYQQSLDQGLQFLIQYYNGEERAKGNILERFSAQQFPDLHSELNLSSLELGDSALYFCASSVDHSSYNEQFFGPGTRLTVL.

The chain has TRBV7-9 and TRBJ1-6, with 9 bases matching TRBD1. The CDR3 contains 18 residues. CDR1 is SEHNR, CDR2 FQNEAQ, per germline (reference sequence). Trimming removed 6 bases from V and 1 base from J; junction bases left unmatched: 10. CDR3 sequence: CASSLAGDRESYNSPLHF. CDR3 in DNA: TGTGCCAGCAGTCTAGCAGGGGACAGGGAATCCTATAATTCACCCCTCCACTTT.

J is TRBJ2-1 and V is TRBV9, with TRBD1 matching over 8 bases. Germline loops: CDR1 SGDLS, CDR2 YYNGEE. Trimming cost V 1 base and J 6 bases; bases outside gene matches: 3. There are 14 residues in the CDR3. DNA for the CDR3: TGTGCCAGCAGCGTACAGGGGGCGAGCAATGAGCAGTTCTTC. Translation gives CASSVQGASNEQFF.

The chain links TRBV6-5 to TRBJ2-1; D might be TRBD2 (6 bases). Germline V gene data show CDR1 as MNHEY and CDR2 as SVGAGI. V lost 5 bases, J lost 7 bases, and 15 bases lay in between. The CDR3 has 14 amino acids. The CDR3: CASSNPGGRNEQFF. The CDR3 DNA is TGTGCCAGCAGTAATCCCGGGGGAAGGAATGAGCAGTTCTTC.

The chain employs TRBV7-2 and TRBJ1-1; D might be TRBD1 (6 bases). CDR1 is SGHTA and CDR2 is FQGNSA in the germline V gene. V was shortened by 5 bases and J by 11 bases, with 15 bases between the two germline ends. The CDR3 is made up of 12 amino acids. CDR3: CASSPSGAAAFF. CDR3 bases: TGTGCCAGCAGCCCATCAGGGGCAGCGGCTTTCTTT.

The chain combines TRBV11-3 with TRBJ2-2; D is ambiguous. V was trimmed by 4 bases and J by 7 bases, leaving 10 bases between them. CDR3 length: 13 residues. The germline V gene has CDR1 SGHNT and CDR2 YENEEA. Here the CDR3 reads CASSWRVGGELFF. DNA of the CDR3: TGTGCCAGCAGCTGGCGAGTTGGCGGGGAGCTGTTTTTT.

The chain carries TRBV11-2 and TRBJ2-3; D not resolved. This CDR3 has 14 amino acids. CDR1 and CDR2 from the germline V gene are SGHAT and FQNNGV. Trimming pared 9 bases from V and 2 bases from J, leaving 15 bases between. The CDR3 loop reads CASSLRRTTDTQYF. CDR3 sequence (DNA): TGTGCCAGTTCCCTACGGCGGACCACAGATACGCAGTATTTT.

The chain uses TRBV30 and TRBJ1-5; 9 nucleotides agree with TRBD1. This CDR3 has 14 residues. Germline trimming cut 1 base from V and 6 bases from J; bases unmatched to any gene: 4. In germline, CDR1 is GTSNPN, CDR2 SVGIG (reference sequence). CDR3 residues: CAWSGRTGVQPQHF. The CDR3 bases are TGTGCCTGGAGTGGACGGACAGGGGTTCAGCCCCAGCATTTT.

The chain uses TRBV11-2 and TRBJ1-2; 9 bases match TRBD1. CDR1 SGHAT and CDR2 FQNNGV come from the germline V gene. This CDR3 spans 17 amino acids. The J segment lost 1 base and the V segment lost 0 bases, leaving 6 bases of the junction unmatched. The CDR3 is CASSLETRTGVNYGYTF. The CDR3, as DNA: TGTGCCAGCAGCTTAGAAACCCGGACAGGGGTTAACTATGGCTACACCTTC.

V is TRBV5-1 and J is TRBJ2-5, with TRBD2 matching 8 bases. The CDR3 length is 16 residues. V dropped 0 bases and J dropped 2; count of bases not matched to a gene: 6. Germline CDR1 SGHRS, CDR2 YFSETQ. The CDR3, as DNA: TGCGCCAGCAGCTTGGCCGCACGGGGGGGTCAAGAGACCCAGTACTTC. Translation gives CASSLAARGGQETQYF.

The chain has TRBV5-1 and TRBJ2-2; D is ambiguous. The CDR3 length is 12 residues. The germline V and J ends were trimmed by 3 bases and 3 bases, with 3 bases remaining between them. Germline V gene data show CDR1 as SGHRS and CDR2 as YFSETQ. The CDR3 loop is CASSSYTGELFF. The CDR3 nucleotides are TGCGCCAGCAGCTCATACACCGGGGAGCTGTTTTTT.